Shown below are 17 T cell receptor beta chains from a single sample sequenced in a study of cytomegalovirus exposure and HLA in healthy donors. PCR used 60 Vbeta primers and 13 Jbeta primers. TCRdb keeps only in-frame clones here, not all; method: immunoSEQ multiplex PCR. Seen here are about 140,000 clones, 79% observed once, and the top ten hold 6.5%. The specimen was PBMCs. The receptors originated from a man aged 35 to 55 in good health and CMV-seropositive.

This clone occurred a few times. The genes are TRBV4-1 and TRBJ2-1; tentative D call: TRBD2 (6 bases). There are 19 residues in the CDR3. The V end was cut by 4 bases, the J end by 1 base, with 23 bases between. Germline values: CDR1 MGHRA, CDR2 YSYEKL. The CDR3: CASSPTRATGERSYNEQFF. The CDR3, as DNA: TGCGCCAGCAGCCCAACAAGGGCTACGGGAGAAAGGTCCTACAATGAGCAGTTCTTC.

This clone has a handful of counts. The rearrangement uses TRBV2 and TRBJ1-6, with 7 bases aligning to TRBD1. V shed 7 bases and J 7 bases; nucleotides not matched to a gene: 7. The CDR3 runs 14 residues. The germline gives CDR1 SNHLY, CDR2 FYNNEI. CDR3: CASIRTGGNSPLHF. In DNA form, the CDR3 reads TGTGCCAGCATTAGGACAGGCGGCAATTCACCCCTCCACTTT.

The CDR3 DNA follows: TGTGCCAGCTCACAAGGACAGGGGATCACTGAAGCTTTCTTT. This gives the protein CASSQGQGITEAFF. The gene calls are TRBV18 and TRBJ1-1; TRBD1 aligns across 9 bases. The CDR3 is 14 amino acids. Germline CDR1 is KGHSH and CDR2 is LQKENI. V gave up 4 bases and J gave up 4 bases; unmatched junction bases: 4.

J is TRBJ1-6 and V is TRBV10-2; D is possibly TRBD1 (5 bases). Germline loops: CDR1 WSHSY, CDR2 SAAADI. There are 15 residues in the CDR3. Trimming removed 8 bases from V and 8 bases from J, with 19 bases in between. Here the CDR3 reads CASLGTGARDSPLHF. DNA for the CDR3: TGCGCCAGCTTGGGGACTGGGGCGAGGGATTCACCCCTCCACTTT.

This sequence joins TRBV30 and TRBJ2-7; 12 bases line up with TRBD2. This CDR3 is built from 14 residues. The V gene's germline CDR1 is GTSNPN and CDR2 SVGIG (reference sequence). Trimming at V came to 3 bases and at J to 9 bases, leaving 9 bases not matched to a gene. CDR3 residues: CAWSVLAGGRGQYF. The CDR3 nucleotides read TGTGCCTGGAGCGTACTAGCGGGAGGACGCGGGCAGTACTTC.

The J gene is TRBJ1-1, the V gene TRBV6-1; no clear D. Germline CDR1 MNHNS, CDR2 SASEGT. V was shortened by 5 bases and J by 5 bases, with 6 bases between the two germline ends. The CDR3 totals 11 residues. The CDR3 spells CASSSGTEAFF. CDR3 DNA sequence: TGTGCCAGCAGTTCGGGAACTGAAGCTTTCTTT.

This clone was detected a few times. This chain uses TRBV19 with TRBJ2-7; possibly TRBD1 for D (5 bases). Trimming took off 7 bases at V and 2 bases at J, with 12 bases between the two ends. Germline CDR1 and CDR2: LNHDA and SQIVND (reference sequence). The CDR3 length is 13 residues. CDR3 protein: CASTPGHAYEQYF. In DNA form, the CDR3 reads TGTGCCAGTACGCCAGGGCACGCCTACGAGCAGTACTTC. The full variable domain, completed using reference TRBV19 and TRBJ2-7, is DGGITQSPKYLFRKEGQNVTLSCEQNLNHDAMYWYRQDPGQGLRLIYYSQIVNDFQKGDIAEGYSVSREKKESFPLTVTSAQKNPTAFYLCASTPGHAYEQYFGPGTRLTVT.

The CDR3 region is CASSLWGNLGNQPQHF. In DNA form, the CDR3 reads TGTGCCAGCAGTTTATGGGGCAATTTGGGCAATCAGCCCCAGCATTTT. The chain employs TRBV28 and TRBJ1-5; D is unclear. The length of the CDR3 is 16 residues. Deletions cut 0 bases from V and 2 bases from J, with 11 bases between. CDR1 MDHEN and CDR2 SYDVKM come from the germline V gene.

This clone showed up just a few times. CDR3 protein: CAPRQANQPQHF. DNA of the CDR3: TGTGCCCCCCGACAGGCTAATCAGCCCCAGCATTTT. V gene TRBV21-1 combines with J gene TRBJ1-5; TRBD1, the D gene given by the table, was not confirmed from the DNA. TRBV21-1 is a listed pseudogene. The CDR3 is 12 amino acids.

In this sample, this clone turned up once. A junction end diverges from the germline sequence, so it may reflect a read error. The chain uses TRBV7-9 and TRBJ2-7; 10 bases align to TRBD1. CDR3 length equals 15 residues. The germline gives CDR1 SEHNR, CDR2 FQNEAQ (reference sequence). The CDR3 spells CSSSFGTGASYEQYF. The CDR3 nucleotides read TGTTCCAGCAGCTTCGGGACAGGGGCGTCCTACGAGCAGTACTTC.

This clone has only one observation. This chain connects TRBV5-5 to TRBJ2-2, with 11 positions matching TRBD1. Germline CDR1 is SGHKS and CDR2 is YYEKEE (reference sequence). CDR3 size: 16 residues. After removal of 4 bases from V and 5 bases from J, the junction contained 7 bases not matched to a gene. In DNA form, the CDR3 reads TGTGCCAGCAGCCCCCGGGGGACAGGGGGGACCGGGGAGCTGTTTTTT. Translation gives CASSPRGTGGTGELFF. Together with reference TRBV5-5 and TRBJ2-2, the CDR3 gives the full variable domain: DAGVTQSPTHLIKTRGQQVTLRCSPISGHKSVSWYQQVLGQGPQFIFQYYEKEERGRGNFPDRFSARQFPNYSSELNVNALLLGDSALYLCASSPRGTGGTGELFFGEGSRLTVL.

This clone was detected only once. The chain joins TRBV2 to TRBJ1-5; tentative D call: TRBD1 (6 bases). The germline V gene has CDR1 SNHLY and CDR2 FYNNEI. The CDR3 loop spans 17 amino acids. V was pared by 3 bases and J by 1 base, with 16 bases between. CDR3 sequence reads: CASSDTRQAFSNQPQHF. For the CDR3, the DNA is TGTGCCAGCAGTGATACCAGACAGGCATTCAGCAATCAGCCCCAGCATTTT.

J is TRBJ2-7 and V is TRBV10-1, with 10 positions matching TRBD2. This CDR3 is built from 14 residues. The germline CDR1 and CDR2 sequences are WNHNN and SYGVQD (reference sequence). V was pared by 6 bases and J by 5 bases, with 7 bases of the junction left unmatched. The CDR3 loop reads CASRASGSRHEQYF. Written as DNA, the CDR3 is TGCGCCAGCAGGGCTAGCGGGAGTCGACACGAGCAGTACTTC.

This clone was seen a handful of times. The chain couples TRBV10-3 to TRBJ1-5, with D possibly TRBD1 on 5 matching bases. The CDR3 contains 13 residues. Trimming left V 0 bases short and J 6 bases short, with 6 bases between. Germline V gene sequence: CDR1 ENHRY, CDR2 SYGVKD. CDR3 nucleotide sequence: TGTGCCATCAGTGAGTCGGGGGGTCAGCCCCAGCATTTT. Its translation is CAISESGGQPQHF.

This clone was detected only a few times. The V and J genes are TRBV25-1 and TRBJ2-7, with no clear D. The CDR3 length is 13 residues. V was pared by 8 bases and J by 5 bases, with 16 bases between. Germline V gene sequence: CDR1 MGHDK, CDR2 SYGVNS. The CDR3 DNA sequence: TGTGCCAGCGCTATGCGCGGAGCCAACGAGCAGTACTTC. The encoded protein is CASAMRGANEQYF.

This clone was picked up one time. The V and J genes are TRBV9 and TRBJ2-5; possibly TRBD2 for D (5 bases). Germline V gives CDR1 SGDLS, CDR2 YYNGEE. The V gene lost 0 bases and the J gene lost 5 bases, with 11 bases spanning the gap. The CDR3 extends over 14 amino acids. CDR3 loop: CASSVGGVAETQYF. CDR3 nucleotide sequence: TGTGCCAGCAGCGTAGGTGGGGTAGCGGAGACCCAGTACTTC.

This clone has only a few counts. This chain uses TRBV7-2 with TRBJ2-1, with 9 bases that match TRBD2. This CDR3 is built from 17 residues. Germline V gene lookup returns CDR1 SGHTA and CDR2 FQGNSA. V was pared by 3 bases and J by 6 bases, with 12 bases of the junction left unmatched. In DNA form, the CDR3 reads TGTGCCAGCAGCTTCGGTAGCGGGGGACTTCTTTCCAATGAGCAGTTCTTC. Amino acids: CASSFGSGGLLSNEQFF.